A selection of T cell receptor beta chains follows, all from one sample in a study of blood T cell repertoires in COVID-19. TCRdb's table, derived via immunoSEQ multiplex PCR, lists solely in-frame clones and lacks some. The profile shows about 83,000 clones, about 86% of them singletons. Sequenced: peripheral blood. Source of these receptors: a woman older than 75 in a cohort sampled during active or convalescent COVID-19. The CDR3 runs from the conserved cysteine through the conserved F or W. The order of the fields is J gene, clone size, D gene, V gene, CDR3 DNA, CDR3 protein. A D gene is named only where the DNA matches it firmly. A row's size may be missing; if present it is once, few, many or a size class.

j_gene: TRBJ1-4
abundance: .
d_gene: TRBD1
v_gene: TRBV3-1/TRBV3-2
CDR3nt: TGTGCCAGCAGCCGTCGGACAGGGGCTGGTGAAAAACTGTTTTTT
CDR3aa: CASSRRTGAGEKLFF

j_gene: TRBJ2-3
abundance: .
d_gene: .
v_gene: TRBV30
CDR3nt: TGTGCCTGGAGTGTACTGGGACATGACACAGATACGCAGTATTTT
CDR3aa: CAWSVLGHDTDTQYF

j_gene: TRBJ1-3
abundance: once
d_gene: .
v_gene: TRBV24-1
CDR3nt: TGTGCCACCAGTGATTGGTGGCGGGGAAACACCATATATTTT
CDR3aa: CATSDWWRGNTIYF

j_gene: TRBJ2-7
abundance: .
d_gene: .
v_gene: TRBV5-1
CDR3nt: TGCGCCAGCACCCCGACAGCCCTCGGTCCTTACGAGCAGTACTTC
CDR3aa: CASTPTALGPYEQYF

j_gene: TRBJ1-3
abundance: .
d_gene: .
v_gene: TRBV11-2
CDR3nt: TGTGCCAGCAGCTTACCAATGAACACCATATATTTT
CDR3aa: CASSLPMNTIYF

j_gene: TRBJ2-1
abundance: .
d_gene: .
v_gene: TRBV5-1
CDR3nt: TGCGCCAGCAGCTTTAACCTACCCTACAATGAGCAGTTCTTC
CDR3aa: CASSFNLPYNEQFF

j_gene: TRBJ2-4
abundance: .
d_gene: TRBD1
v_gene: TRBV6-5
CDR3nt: TGTGCCAGCAGCTTAGCAGGGGGAGCCAAAAACATTCAGTACTTC
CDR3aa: CASSLAGGAKNIQYF

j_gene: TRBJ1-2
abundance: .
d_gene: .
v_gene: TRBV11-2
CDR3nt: TGTGCCAGCAGCTCCCTTCGGCAGGGGCATGGCTACACCTTC
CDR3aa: CASSSLRQGHGYTF

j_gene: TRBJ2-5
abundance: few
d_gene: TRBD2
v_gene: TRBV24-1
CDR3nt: TGTGCCACCAGTGATACTCCGAAGACTAGCGGGAGACTTGAGACCCAGTACTTC
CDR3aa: CATSDTPKTSGRLETQYF

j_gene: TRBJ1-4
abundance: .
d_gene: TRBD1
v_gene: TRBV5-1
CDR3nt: TGCGCCAGTTATAGCGGGGTAGGGACAGCAACTAATGAAAAACTGTTTTTT
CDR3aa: CASYSGVGTATNEKLFF

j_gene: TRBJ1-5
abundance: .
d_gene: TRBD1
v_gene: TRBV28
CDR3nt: TGTGCCAGTACCCTCCGGGGGACAGGGGTTTCGGGGCAGCCCCAGCATTTT
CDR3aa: CASTLRGTGVSGQPQHF

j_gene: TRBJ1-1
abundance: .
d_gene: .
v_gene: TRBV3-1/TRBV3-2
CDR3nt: TGTGCCAGCAGCCAAGTTGGGCCTGTCACTGAAGCTTTCTTT
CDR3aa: CASSQVGPVTEAFF

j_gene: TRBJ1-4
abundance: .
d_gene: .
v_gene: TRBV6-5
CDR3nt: TGTGCCAGCAGGCAGGGAAGTCCTAATGAAAAACTGTTTTTT
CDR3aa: CASRQGSPNEKLFF

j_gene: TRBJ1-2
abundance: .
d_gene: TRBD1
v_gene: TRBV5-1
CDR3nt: TGCGCCAGCAGCGAAACAGGGGGCGCCGGCTACACCTTC
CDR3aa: CASSETGGAGYTF

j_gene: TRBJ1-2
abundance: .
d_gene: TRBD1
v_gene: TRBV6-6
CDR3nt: TGTGCCAGCAGAGCCGGGACAGGGGGCAACTATGGCTACACCTTC
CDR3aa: CASRAGTGGNYGYTF

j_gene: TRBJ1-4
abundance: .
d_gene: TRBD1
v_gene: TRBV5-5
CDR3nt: TGTGCCAGCAGCCAGAGTGGGACAGCAACTAATGAAAAACTGTTTTTT
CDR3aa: CASSQSGTATNEKLFF

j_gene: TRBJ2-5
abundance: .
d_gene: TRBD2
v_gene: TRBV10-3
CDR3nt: TGTGCCATCAAGCGGGAGGCCCAAGAGACCCAGTACTTC
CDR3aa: CAIKREAQETQYF

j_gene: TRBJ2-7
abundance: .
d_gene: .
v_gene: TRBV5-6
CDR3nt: TGTGCCAGCAGCTTGATGTTTCTTTCTTACGAGCAGTACTTC
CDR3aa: CASSLMFLSYEQYF

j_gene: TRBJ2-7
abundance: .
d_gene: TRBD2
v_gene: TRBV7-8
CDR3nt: TGTGCCAGCAGCCGCCCGGGACTAGCGGGAGTCGGTGCCTACGAGCAGTACTTC
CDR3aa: CASSRPGLAGVGAYEQYF

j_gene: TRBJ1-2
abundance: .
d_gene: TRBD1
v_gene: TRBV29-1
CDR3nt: TGCAGCGTGTCCGGGACAGGGCACCTCCCTCATGGCTACACCTTC
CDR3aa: CSVSGTGHLPHGYTF

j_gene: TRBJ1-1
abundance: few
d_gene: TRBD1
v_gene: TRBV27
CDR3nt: TGTGCCAGCAGTTTACGACAGGGCTCTGAAGCTTTCTTT
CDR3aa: CASSLRQGSEAFF

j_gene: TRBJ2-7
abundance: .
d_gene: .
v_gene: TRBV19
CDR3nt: TGTGCCAGTTCAAAAGGACAGATGTACGAGCAGTACTTC
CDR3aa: CASSKGQMYEQYF

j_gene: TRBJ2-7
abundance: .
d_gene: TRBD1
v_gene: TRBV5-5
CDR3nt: TGTGCCAGCAGCTGGGGACAGCGGACCTACGAGCAGTACTTC
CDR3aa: CASSWGQRTYEQYF

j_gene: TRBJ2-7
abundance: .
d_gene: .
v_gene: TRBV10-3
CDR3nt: TGTGCCATCAAAGAGACCTACGAGCAGTACTTC
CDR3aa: CAIKETYEQYF

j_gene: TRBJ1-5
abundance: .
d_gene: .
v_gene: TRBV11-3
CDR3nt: TGTGCCAGCAGCCTATATAGCAATCAGCCCCAGCATTTT
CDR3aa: CASSLYSNQPQHF

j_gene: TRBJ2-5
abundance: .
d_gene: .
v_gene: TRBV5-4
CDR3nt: TGTGCCAGCCAAAGGCCAGGGGGAGGAGAGACCCAGTACTTC
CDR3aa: CASQRPGGGETQYF

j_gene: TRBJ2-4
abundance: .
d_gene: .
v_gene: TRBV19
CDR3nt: TGTGCCAGTAGTATTAAGGGGGTCCAAAACATTCAGTACTTC
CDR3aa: CASSIKGVQNIQYF

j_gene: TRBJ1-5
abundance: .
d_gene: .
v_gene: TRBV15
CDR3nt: TGTGCCACCAGCAGAGCAGGAAACAATCAGCCCCAGCATTTT
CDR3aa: CATSRAGNNQPQHF

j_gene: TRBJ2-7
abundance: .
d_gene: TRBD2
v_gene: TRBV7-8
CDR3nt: TGTGCCAGCAGCTTCAGGACTAGCGGGACCTACGAGCAGTACTTC
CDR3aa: CASSFRTSGTYEQYF

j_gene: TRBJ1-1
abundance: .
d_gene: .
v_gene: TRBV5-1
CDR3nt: TGCGCCAGTCAGGCGATGAACACTGAAGCTTTCTTT
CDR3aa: CASQAMNTEAFF

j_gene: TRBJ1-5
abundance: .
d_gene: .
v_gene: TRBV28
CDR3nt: TGTGCCAGCAGTCCCCTCGGGACATACAATCAGCCCCAGCATTTT
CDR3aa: CASSPLGTYNQPQHF

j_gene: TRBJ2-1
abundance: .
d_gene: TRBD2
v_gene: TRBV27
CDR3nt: TGTGCCAGCGGGTTAAGCGGGGGATTATACAATGAGCAGTTCTTC
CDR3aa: CASGLSGGLYNEQFF